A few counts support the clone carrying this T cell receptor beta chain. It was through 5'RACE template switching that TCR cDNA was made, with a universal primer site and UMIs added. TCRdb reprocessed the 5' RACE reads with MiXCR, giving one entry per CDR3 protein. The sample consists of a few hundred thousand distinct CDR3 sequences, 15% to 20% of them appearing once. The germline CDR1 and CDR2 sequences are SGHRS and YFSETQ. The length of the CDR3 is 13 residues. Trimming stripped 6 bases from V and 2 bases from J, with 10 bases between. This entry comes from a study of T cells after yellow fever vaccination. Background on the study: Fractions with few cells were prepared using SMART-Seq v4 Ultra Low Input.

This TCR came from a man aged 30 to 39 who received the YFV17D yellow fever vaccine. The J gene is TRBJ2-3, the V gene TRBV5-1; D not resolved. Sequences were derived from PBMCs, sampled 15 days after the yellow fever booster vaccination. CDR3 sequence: CASKHYYTDTQYF. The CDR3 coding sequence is TGCGCCAGCAAGCACTACTACACAGATACGCAGTATTTT.